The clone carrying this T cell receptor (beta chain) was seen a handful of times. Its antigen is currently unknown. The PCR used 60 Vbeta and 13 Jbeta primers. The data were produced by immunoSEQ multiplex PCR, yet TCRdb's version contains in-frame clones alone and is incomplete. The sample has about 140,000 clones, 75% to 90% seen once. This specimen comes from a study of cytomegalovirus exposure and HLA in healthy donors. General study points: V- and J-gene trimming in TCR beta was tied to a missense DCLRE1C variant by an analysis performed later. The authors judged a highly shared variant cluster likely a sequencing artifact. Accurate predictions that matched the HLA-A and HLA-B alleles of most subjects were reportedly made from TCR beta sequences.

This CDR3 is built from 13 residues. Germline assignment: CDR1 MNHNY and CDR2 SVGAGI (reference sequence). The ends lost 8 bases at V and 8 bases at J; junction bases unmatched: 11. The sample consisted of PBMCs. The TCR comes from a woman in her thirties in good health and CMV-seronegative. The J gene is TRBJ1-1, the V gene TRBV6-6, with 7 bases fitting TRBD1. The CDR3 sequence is CASGDGRDREAFF. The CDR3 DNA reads TGTGCCAGCGGCGACGGGCGGGACAGAGAAGCTTTCTTT.